This is a list of T cell receptor beta chains from one sample in a study of blood T cell repertoires in COVID-19. Profiled with immunoSEQ multiplex PCR; TCRdb holds only in-frame clones, not every one. The sample shows around 100,000 clones, about 87% of them seen only once. Sequences were obtained from peripheral blood. These receptor sequences come from a woman between 45 and 65 years old with acute or convalescent COVID-19. CDR3s include the opening cysteine and the closing phenylalanine or tryptophan. Fields, in order: V gene, J gene, D gene, CDR3 protein, CDR3 DNA. D genes are given only for firm matches.

TRBV4-3	TRBJ1-2	.	CASSQDIRLEGDYGYTF	TGCGCCAGCAGCCAAGATATCCGCCTTGAGGGGGACTATGGCTACACCTTC
TRBV5-1	TRBJ1-2	.	CASSLETGRYGYTF	TGCGCCAGCAGCTTGGAGACAGGAAGGTATGGCTACACCTTC
TRBV5-1	TRBJ2-2	.	CASSLGPQGTTGELFF	TGCGCCAGCAGCTTGGGGCCCCAGGGTACCACCGGGGAGCTGTTTTTT
TRBV2	TRBJ1-4	.	CASSEAEDGGEKLFF	TGTGCCAGCAGTGAAGCAGAGGATGGCGGTGAAAAACTGTTTTTT
TRBV7-9	TRBJ2-5	TRBD1	CASSPTLSGGLETQYF	TGTGCCAGCAGTCCAACTCTTTCAGGGGGCTTAGAGACCCAGTACTTC
TRBV30	TRBJ1-1	TRBD1	CAWGTGVRGTEAFF	TGTGCCTGGGGAACAGGGGTCCGTGGAACTGAAGCTTTCTTT
TRBV7-2	TRBJ2-7	TRBD1	CASSLGRTGYEQYF	TGTGCCAGCAGCTTAGGGAGGACAGGCTACGAGCAGTACTTC
TRBV24-1	TRBJ2-3	TRBD1	CATSDPNTGGKADTQYF	TGTGCCACCAGTGATCCAAACACAGGGGGCAAGGCAGATACGCAGTATTTT
TRBV14	TRBJ2-3	.	CASSQDNRGTQYF	TGTGCCAGCAGCCAAGATAACCGGGGTACGCAGTATTTT
TRBV28	TRBJ2-1	TRBD2	CASSLGGSSYNEQFF	TGTGCCAGCAGTTTGGGCGGGAGCTCCTACAATGAGCAGTTCTTC
TRBV28	TRBJ2-2	.	CASSFHFTGELFF	TGTGCCAGCAGTTTTCACTTTACCGGGGAGCTGTTTTTT
TRBV2	TRBJ1-6	.	CASNGAVNNSPLHF	TGTGCCAGCAATGGGGCAGTGAACAATTCACCCCTCCACTTT
TRBV7-3	TRBJ2-3	.	CASSLWIGVINTQYF	TGTGCCAGCAGCTTATGGATCGGGGTGATAAATACGCAGTATTTT
TRBV3-1/TRBV3-2	TRBJ1-2	TRBD1	CASSQGGTGVDYGYTF	TGTGCCAGCAGCCAAGGGGGGACAGGGGTCGACTATGGCTACACCTTC
TRBV19	TRBJ2-1	.	CASTKDNDNEQFF	TGTGCCAGTACCAAGGACAACGACAATGAGCAGTTCTTC
TRBV19	TRBJ2-7	.	CASSIILADSYEQYF	TGTGCCAGTAGTATTATCTTGGCGGATAGCTACGAGCAGTACTTC
TRBV6-5	TRBJ1-4	.	CASSYSNGGEKLFF	TGTGCCAGCAGTTACTCGAACGGCGGAGAAAAACTGTTTTTT
TRBV24-1	TRBJ2-5	.	CATSDPLRTQYF	TGTGCCACCAGTGACCCTTTGAGGACCCAGTACTTC
TRBV24-1	TRBJ1-6	.	CATSDRLGASPLHF	TGTGCCACCAGTGACCGCCTGGGGGCTTCACCCCTCCACTTT
TRBV24-1	TRBJ2-7	.	CATSDGQNSYEQYF	TGTGCCACCAGTGATGGGCAGAACTCCTACGAGCAGTACTTC
TRBV19	TRBJ2-7	.	CASRERIRSSYEQYF	TGTGCCAGTAGGGAGAGGATTCGAAGCTCCTACGAGCAGTACTTC
TRBV19	TRBJ1-5	.	CASSMRQNQPQHF	TGTGCCAGTAGTATGAGACAGAATCAGCCCCAGCATTTT
TRBV10-2	TRBJ1-6	.	CASSDENSPLHF	TGCGCCAGCAGTGATGAGAATTCACCCCTCCACTTT
TRBV5-4	TRBJ1-3	.	CASSLGPDSGNTIYF	TGTGCCAGCAGCTTGGGGCCCGACTCTGGAAACACCATATATTTT
TRBV24-1	TRBJ2-3	TRBD1	CATSDYGQGADTQYF	TGTGCCACCAGTGACTACGGACAGGGGGCAGATACGCAGTATTTT
TRBV4-1	TRBJ2-3	TRBD2	CASSQETRGGITDTQYF	TGCGCCAGCAGCCAAGAAACTCGCGGGGGAATCACAGATACGCAGTATTTT